This entry is about one T cell receptor beta chain. Its antigen is unknown. Looked up from germline, CDR1 is SEHNR and CDR2 is FQNEAQ (reference sequence). Trimming cost V 5 bases and J 5 bases; bases outside gene matches: 7. This CDR3 spans 15 amino acids. This record comes from a study of response to subunit inactivated influenza vaccine. The study's findings and limits: That few new T cells are recruited by each seasonal influenza vaccination was the authors' suggestion.

TCRdb re-called the RT-PCR reads through MiXCR, storing one row per CDR3 protein. The table records roughly 500,000 distinct CDR3 sequences, 25% of them present only once. This chain links TRBV7-9 with TRBJ2-3; 10 bases map to TRBD1. The specimen comprised CD4+ T cells sorted from PBMCs, sampled roughly 5 days after vaccination. This clonotype was obtained from a man aged 50 to 60 who received an inactivated influenza vaccine. The CDR3 protein is CASSPGQGRQDTQYF. CDR3 bases: TGTGCCAGCAGCCCGGGACAGGGGAGGCAAGATACGCAGTATTTT.